Reported below is one TCR beta chain. The antigen is unknown. CDR1 LNHDA and CDR2 SQIVND come from the germline V gene (reference sequence). Trimming stripped 7 bases from V and 0 bases from J, with 13 bases between. The CDR3 spans 15 residues. This sample is part of a study of cytomegalovirus exposure and HLA in healthy donors. About the research overall: The approximately 690 first-cohort repertoires and the 130 or so validation repertoires shared the same platform, a later analysis reported.

Profiled with immunoSEQ multiplex PCR; TCRdb holds only in-frame clones, not every one. The repertoire includes some 290,000 clones, roughly 88% of them detected once, and around 1% sits in the top ten. Broader study findings: Altogether, around 160 TCR beta chains were recorded as cytomegalovirus-associated.

Sequenced: PBMCs. The chain carries TRBV19 and TRBJ1-5, with TRBD1 as a possible D gene (5 bases). The receptor comes from a man aged 30 to 39 in good health and CMV-seronegative. The CDR3 reads CASTSGPYSNQPQHF. The DNA for the CDR3 is TGTGCCAGTACCTCAGGGCCCTATAGCAATCAGCCCCAGCATTTT.